This T cell receptor (beta chain) was retrieved from a study of post-analysis software for immune sequencing data. The wider study: The disease courses covered relapsing-remitting, secondary progressive and progressive-relapsing multiple sclerosis.

This CDR3 has 14 residues. Per germline, CDR1 SEHNR and CDR2 FQNEAQ (reference sequence). On this clonotype: No antigen is known for it. A junction end diverges from the germline sequence, so it may reflect a read error.

Regarding the study as a whole: About five TRBV segments, including TRBV5-6, TRBV5-1 and TRBV20-1, were more frequent in patients than controls.

Libraries were made from TCR beta cDNA, and they carried unique molecular identifiers. With about 0.95 to 11 million T cells as the source, approximately 450,000 cDNA molecules resulted. MiXCR, applied by TCRdb to the PCR reads, yields one record per CDR3 protein. This table has about 540,000 distinct CDR3 sequences, around a third appearing once. The source of this sequence is a girl younger than 18 with multiple sclerosis. The J gene is TRBJ2-7, the V gene TRBV7-9, with a tentative D call TRBD2 (5 bases). Sequencing was done on a sample of blood. CDR3 DNA: TGTGCCAGCAGTTTAGCTCTAGCTTCCTACGAGCAGTACTTC. Protein sequence: CASSLALASYEQYF.